This T cell receptor beta chain originates from a study of blood T cell repertoires in COVID-19. As for this clone: Other nucleotide sequences from this sample produce the same CDR3.

TCRdb keeps only in-frame clones here, not all; method: immunoSEQ multiplex PCR. The table includes 83,000 or so clones, about 75% detected once. Trimming left V 3 bases short and J 5 bases short, with 7 bases between. Germline V gene sequence: CDR1 MDHEN, CDR2 SYDVKM. The CDR3 contains 12 residues. This clonotype was sampled from a woman over 75 with acute or convalescent COVID-19. The chain carries TRBV28 and TRBJ2-5, with a weak D call TRBD1 (6 bases). Sequencing was carried out using peripheral blood. The CDR3 protein is CASSLRGETQYF. The CDR3 DNA reads TGTGCCAGCAGTTTGAGGGGGGAGACCCAGTACTTC.